This T cell receptor beta chain appears in the sequencing data of a study of T-cell memory formation after mild COVID-19. Across the whole study: TCR clusters were mostly donor specific.

This clonotype has only a few counts. Its antigen is still unknown. 5'RACE primed at constant segments yielded TCR alpha and TCR beta cDNA libraries bearing sample barcodes and UMIs. TCRdb reprocessed the 5' RACE reads via MiXCR and lists one record per CDR3 protein. The table includes a few hundred thousand distinct CDR3 sequences, 16% detected once. Whole-study results and caveats: Balance between CD4 and CD8 was seen in clones contracting day 15 to 85, and a CD4+ lean was seen in later expanders. Shrinking CD4+ clones were chiefly CM and EM; CD8+ ones were chiefly EMRA.

The TCR was taken from a man between 18 and 29 years old who had mild COVID-19 (a few samples of this study predate the infection). Cell type and time point are not known. The source material was PBMCs or a T cell subset sorted from them (not recorded which).

In DNA form, the CDR3 reads TGTGCCAGCAGCTATGATGCGGGGTACGAGCAGTACTTC. This encodes CASSYDAGYEQYF. The chain combines TRBV7-9 with TRBJ2-7, with D tentatively TRBD2 (6 bases). Germline-derived CDR1 and CDR2 are SEHNR and FQNEAQ (reference sequence). The V gene lost 4 bases and the J gene lost 4 bases, with 11 bases spanning the gap. The CDR3 is 13 amino acids.